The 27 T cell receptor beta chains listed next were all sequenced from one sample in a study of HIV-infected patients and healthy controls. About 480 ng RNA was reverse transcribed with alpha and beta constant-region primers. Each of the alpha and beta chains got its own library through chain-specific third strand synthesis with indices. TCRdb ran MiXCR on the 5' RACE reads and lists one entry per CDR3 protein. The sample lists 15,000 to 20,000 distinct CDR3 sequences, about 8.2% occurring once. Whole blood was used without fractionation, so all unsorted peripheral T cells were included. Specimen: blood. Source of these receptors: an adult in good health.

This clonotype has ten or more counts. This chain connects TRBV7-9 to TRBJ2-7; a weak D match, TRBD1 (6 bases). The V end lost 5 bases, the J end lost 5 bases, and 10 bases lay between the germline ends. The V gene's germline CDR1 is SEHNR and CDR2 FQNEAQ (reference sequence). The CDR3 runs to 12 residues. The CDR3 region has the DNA TGTGCCAGCAGCGTGCACAGGGACGAGCAGTACTTC. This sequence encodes CASSVHRDEQYF. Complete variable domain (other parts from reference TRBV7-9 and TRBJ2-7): DTGVSQNPRHKITKRGQNVTFRCDPISEHNRLYWYRQTLGQGPEFLTYFQNEAQLEKSRLLSDRFSAERPKGSFSTLEIQRTEQGDSAMYLCASSVHRDEQYFGPGTRLTVT.

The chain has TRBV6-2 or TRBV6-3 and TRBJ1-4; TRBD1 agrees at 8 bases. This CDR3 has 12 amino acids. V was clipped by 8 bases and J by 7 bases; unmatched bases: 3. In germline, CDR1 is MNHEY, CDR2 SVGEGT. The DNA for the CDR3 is TGTGCCAGCCAAGACAGGGGTGAAAAACTGTTTTTT. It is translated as CASQDRGEKLFF.

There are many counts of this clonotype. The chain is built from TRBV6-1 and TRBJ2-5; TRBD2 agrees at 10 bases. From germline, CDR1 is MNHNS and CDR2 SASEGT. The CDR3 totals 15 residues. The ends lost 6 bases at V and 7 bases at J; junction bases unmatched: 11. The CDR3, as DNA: TGTGCCAGCAGCAATAGCGGGAGGAACTCCGGGACCCAGTACTTC. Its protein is CASSNSGRNSGTQYF.

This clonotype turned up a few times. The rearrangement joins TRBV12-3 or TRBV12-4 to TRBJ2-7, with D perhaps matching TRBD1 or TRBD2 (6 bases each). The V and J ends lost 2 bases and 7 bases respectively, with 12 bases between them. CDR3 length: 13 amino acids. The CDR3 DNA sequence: TGTGCCAGCAGTTTACACGGGGGCGGGGAGCAGTACTTC. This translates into CASSLHGGGEQYF.

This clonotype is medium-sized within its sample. The chain's CDR3 is CASSPGTGTETQYF. The DNA for the CDR3 is TGTGCCAGCAGCCCCGGGACAGGGACTGAGACCCAGTACTTC. The V and J genes are TRBV12-3 or TRBV12-4 and TRBJ2-5; TRBD1 aligns across 9 bases. The CDR3 runs 14 residues. V lost 6 bases, J lost 5 bases, and 7 bases stayed unmatched.

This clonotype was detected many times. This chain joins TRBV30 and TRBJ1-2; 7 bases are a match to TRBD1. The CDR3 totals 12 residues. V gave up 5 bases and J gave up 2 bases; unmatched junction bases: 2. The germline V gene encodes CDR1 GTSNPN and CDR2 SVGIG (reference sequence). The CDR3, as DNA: TGTGCCTGGGTGGGACAGAACTATGGCTACACCTTC. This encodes CAWVGQNYGYTF.

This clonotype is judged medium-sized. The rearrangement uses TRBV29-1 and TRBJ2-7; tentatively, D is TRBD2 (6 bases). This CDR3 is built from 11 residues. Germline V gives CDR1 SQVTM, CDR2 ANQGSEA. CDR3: CSGTEGSEQYF. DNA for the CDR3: TGCAGTGGCACGGAGGGCTCCGAGCAGTACTTC.

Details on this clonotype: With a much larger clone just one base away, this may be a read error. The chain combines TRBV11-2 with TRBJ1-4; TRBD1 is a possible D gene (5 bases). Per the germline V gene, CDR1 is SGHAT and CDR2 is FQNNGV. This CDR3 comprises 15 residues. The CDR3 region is CGSSPLWGNNEKLFF. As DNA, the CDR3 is TGTGGCAGCAGCCCCCTATGGGGGAATAATGAAAAACTGTTTTTT.

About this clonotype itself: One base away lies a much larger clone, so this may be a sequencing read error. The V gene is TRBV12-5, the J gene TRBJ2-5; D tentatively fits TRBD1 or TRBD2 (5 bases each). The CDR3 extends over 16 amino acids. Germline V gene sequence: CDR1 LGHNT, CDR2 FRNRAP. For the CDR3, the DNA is TGTGCCCGGGGAGTATCGCGAGGGGTATACAGAGAGACCCAGTACTTC. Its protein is CARGVSRGVYRETQYF.

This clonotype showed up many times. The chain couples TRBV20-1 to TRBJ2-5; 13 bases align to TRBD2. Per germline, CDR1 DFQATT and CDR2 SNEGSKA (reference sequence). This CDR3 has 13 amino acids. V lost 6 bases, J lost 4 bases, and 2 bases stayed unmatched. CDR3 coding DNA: TGCAGTGCCAGGACTAGCGGGAGAGAGACCCAGTACTTC. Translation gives CSARTSGRETQYF.

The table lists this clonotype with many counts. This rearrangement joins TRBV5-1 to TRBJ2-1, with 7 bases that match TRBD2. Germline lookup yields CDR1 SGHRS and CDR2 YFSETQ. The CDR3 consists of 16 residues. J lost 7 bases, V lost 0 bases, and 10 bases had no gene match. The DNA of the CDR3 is TGCGCCAGCAGCTTGGCCCTGGCGAGGGGAGGGAATGAGCAGTTCTTC. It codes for CASSLALARGGNEQFF.

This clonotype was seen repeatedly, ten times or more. The CDR3 bases are TGCAGCGTTGAGGAGACGGACCACTCTGGAAACACCATATATTTT. Amino acids: CSVEETDHSGNTIYF. The chain recombines TRBV29-1 with TRBJ1-3; no firm D call. V dropped 3 bases and J dropped 0 bases, with 12 bases sitting between them. Germline V gene sequence: CDR1 SQVTM, CDR2 ANQGSEA. This CDR3 has 15 residues. Looking up the rest from reference TRBV29-1 and TRBJ1-3 gives the full variable domain: SAVISQKPSRDICQRGTSLTIQCQVDSQVTMMFWYRQQPGQSLTLIATANQGSEATYESGFVIDKFPISRPNLTFSTLTVSNMSPEDSSIYLCSVEETDHSGNTIYFGEGSWLTVV.

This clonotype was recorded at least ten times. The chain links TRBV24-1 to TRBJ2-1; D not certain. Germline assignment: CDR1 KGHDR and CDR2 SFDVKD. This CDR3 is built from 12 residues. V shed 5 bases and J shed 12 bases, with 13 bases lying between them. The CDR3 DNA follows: TGTGCCACCAGTGGGGGTCTGCTTAGGCAGTTCTTC. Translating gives CATSGGLLRQFF.

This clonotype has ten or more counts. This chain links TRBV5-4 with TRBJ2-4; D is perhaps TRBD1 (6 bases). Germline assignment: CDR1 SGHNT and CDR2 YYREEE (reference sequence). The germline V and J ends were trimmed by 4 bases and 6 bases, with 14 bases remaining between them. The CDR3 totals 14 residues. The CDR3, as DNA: TGTGCCAGCAGCGTAAACAGGGACGGAAACATTCAGTACTTC. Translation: CASSVNRDGNIQYF.

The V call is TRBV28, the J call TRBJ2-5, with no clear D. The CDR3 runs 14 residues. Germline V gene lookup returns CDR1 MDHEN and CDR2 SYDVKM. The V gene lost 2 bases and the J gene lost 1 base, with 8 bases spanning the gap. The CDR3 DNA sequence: TGTGCCAGCAGTTTACATGGCGCCCAAGAGACCCAGTACTTC. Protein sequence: CASSLHGAQETQYF. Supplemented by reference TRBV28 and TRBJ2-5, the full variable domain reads DVKVTQSSRYLVKRTGEKVFLECVQDMDHENMFWYRQDPGLGLRLIYFSYDVKMKEKGDIPEGYSVSREKKERFSLILESASTNQTSMYLCASSLHGAQETQYFGPGTRLLVL.

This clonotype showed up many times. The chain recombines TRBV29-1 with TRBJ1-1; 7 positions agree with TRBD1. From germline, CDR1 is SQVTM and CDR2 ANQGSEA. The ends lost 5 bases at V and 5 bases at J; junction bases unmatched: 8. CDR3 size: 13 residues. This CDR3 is CSVSAGGGTEAFF. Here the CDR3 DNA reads TGCAGCGTTTCTGCAGGGGGGGGAACTGAAGCTTTCTTT.

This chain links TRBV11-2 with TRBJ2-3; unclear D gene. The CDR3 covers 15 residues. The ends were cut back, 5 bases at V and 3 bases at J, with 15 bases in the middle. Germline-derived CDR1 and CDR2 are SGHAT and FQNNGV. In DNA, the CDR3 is TGTGCCAGCAGCCGTGCTGGGGTTGGAACAGATACGCAGTATTTT. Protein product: CASSRAGVGTDTQYF.

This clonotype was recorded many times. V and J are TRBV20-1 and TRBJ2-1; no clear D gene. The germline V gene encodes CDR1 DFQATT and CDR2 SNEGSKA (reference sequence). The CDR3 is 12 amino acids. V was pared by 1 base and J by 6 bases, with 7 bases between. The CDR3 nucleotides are TGCAGTGCTAGAGGCGATACCAATGAGCAGTTCTTC. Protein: CSARGDTNEQFF.

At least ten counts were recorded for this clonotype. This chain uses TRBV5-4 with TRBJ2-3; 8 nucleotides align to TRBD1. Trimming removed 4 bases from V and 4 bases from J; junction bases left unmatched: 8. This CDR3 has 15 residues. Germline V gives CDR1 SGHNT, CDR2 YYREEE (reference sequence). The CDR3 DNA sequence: TGTGCCAGCAGCCACGGACAGGGTGATGCAGATACGCAGTATTTT. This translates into CASSHGQGDADTQYF.

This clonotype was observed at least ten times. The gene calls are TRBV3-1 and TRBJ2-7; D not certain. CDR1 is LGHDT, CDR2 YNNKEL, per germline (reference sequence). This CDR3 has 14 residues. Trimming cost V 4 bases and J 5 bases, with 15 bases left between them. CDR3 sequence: CASSPDPSWNEQYF. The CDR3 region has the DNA TGTGCCAGCAGCCCGGACCCGAGTTGGAACGAGCAGTACTTC.

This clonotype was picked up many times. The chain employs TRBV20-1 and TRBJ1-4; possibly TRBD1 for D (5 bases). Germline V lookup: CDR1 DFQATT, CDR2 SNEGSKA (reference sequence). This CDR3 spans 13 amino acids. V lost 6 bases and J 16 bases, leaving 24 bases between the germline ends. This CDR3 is CSARDVGTAGKFF. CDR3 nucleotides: TGCAGTGCCAGGGACGTAGGGACGGCAGGCAAGTTTTTT.

The DNA of the CDR3 is TGTGCCAGCAGCTTGTTCGTAGGAAAGGCGGGCTACACCTTC. Protein sequence: CASSLFVGKAGYTF. The chain couples TRBV5-6 to TRBJ1-2, with D hard to call. Germline assignment: CDR1 SGHDT and CDR2 YYEEEE. Trimming shortened V by 1 base and J by 8 bases, and 15 bases separated the two germline ends. The CDR3 spans 14 residues. Filled out from reference TRBV5-6 and TRBJ1-2, the complete variable domain reads DAGVTQSPTHLIKTRGQQVTLRCSPKSGHDTVSWYQQALGQGPQFIFQYYEEEERQRGNFPDRFSGHQFPNYSSELNVNALLLGDSALYLCASSLFVGKAGYTFGSGTRLTVV.

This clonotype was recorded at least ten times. CDR3 in amino acids: CASSPGSGAMNTEAFF. Written as DNA, the CDR3 is TGTGCCAGCAGCCCCGGCTCGGGGGCCATGAACACTGAAGCTTTCTTT. The rearrangement joins TRBV11-2 to TRBJ1-1; TRBD1 might be the D (6 bases). V was trimmed by 5 bases and J by 0 bases, leaving 16 bases between them. Germline CDR1 reads SGHAT; CDR2 reads FQNNGV. There are 16 residues in the CDR3.

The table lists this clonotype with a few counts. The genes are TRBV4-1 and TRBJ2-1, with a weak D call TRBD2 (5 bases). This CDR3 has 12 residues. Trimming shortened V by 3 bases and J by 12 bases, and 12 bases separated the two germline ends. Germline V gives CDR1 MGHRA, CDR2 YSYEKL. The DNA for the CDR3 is TGCGCCAGCAGCCAGCAGACGGGATGGCAGTTCTTC. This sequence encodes CASSQQTGWQFF.

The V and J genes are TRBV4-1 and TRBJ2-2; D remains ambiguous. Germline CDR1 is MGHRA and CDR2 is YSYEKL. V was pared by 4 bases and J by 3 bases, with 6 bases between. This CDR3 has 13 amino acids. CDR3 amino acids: CASSPSYTGELFF. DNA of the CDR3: TGCGCCAGCAGCCCCTCCTACACCGGGGAGCTGTTTTTT.

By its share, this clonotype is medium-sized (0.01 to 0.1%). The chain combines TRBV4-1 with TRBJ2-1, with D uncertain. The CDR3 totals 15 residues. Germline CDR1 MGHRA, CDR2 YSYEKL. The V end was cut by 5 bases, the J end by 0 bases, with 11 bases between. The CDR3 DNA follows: TGCGCCAGCAGCGCCGGGCCGTTCTCCTACAATGAGCAGTTCTTC. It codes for CASSAGPFSYNEQFF.

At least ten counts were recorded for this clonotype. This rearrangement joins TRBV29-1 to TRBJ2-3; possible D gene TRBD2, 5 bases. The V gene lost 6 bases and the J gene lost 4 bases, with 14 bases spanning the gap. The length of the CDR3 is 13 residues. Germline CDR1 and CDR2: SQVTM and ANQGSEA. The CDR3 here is CSVLTSFADTQYF. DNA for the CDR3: TGCAGCGTCCTCACTAGTTTCGCAGATACGCAGTATTTT.